A selection of T cell receptor beta chains follows, all from one sample in a study of T cells after yellow fever vaccination. MiXCR, applied by TCRdb to the 5' RACE reads, yields one record per CDR3 protein. The sample contains hundreds of thousands of distinct CDR3 sequences, 19% of which appear only once. This specimen consisted of PBMCs, obtained 15 days after the yellow fever booster vaccination. The receptors come from a man aged 25-45 years who received the YFV17D yellow fever vaccine. Each CDR3 is given with its conserved first and last residue. The D gene is left open where the match is weak. A clone size is listed for some rows: how often the clone was seen (once, few, many), or a class if it is expanded.

V gene,D gene,CDR3 length,clone size,J gene,CDR3 protein,CDR3 DNA
TRBV4-3,TRBD1,16,few,TRBJ2-2,CASKMPGQGATGELFF,TGCGCCAGCAAGATGCCGGGACAGGGGGCAACCGGGGAGCTGTTTTTT
TRBV12-3/TRBV12-4,NA,14,few,TRBJ2-3,CASTPGGTLDTQYF,TGTGCCAGCACCCCTGGGGGGACGTTGGATACGCAGTATTTT
TRBV7-6,NA,14,NA,TRBJ2-5,CASSLSTFQETQYF,TGTGCCAGCAGCTTATCTACATTCCAAGAGACCCAGTACTTC
TRBV12-3/TRBV12-4,TRBD1,14,few,TRBJ1-2,CASSLEGAGDGYTF,TGTGCCAGCAGTTTGGAGGGGGCAGGGGACGGCTACACCTTC
TRBV20-1,NA,13,NA,TRBJ1-4,CSALTQLNEKLFF,TGCAGTGCTTTGACACAACTTAATGAAAAACTGTTTTTT
TRBV5-5,NA,14,few,TRBJ2-3,CASLQGWGTDTQYF,TGTGCCTCTCTTCAGGGGTGGGGCACAGATACGCAGTATTTT
TRBV12-3/TRBV12-4,NA,13,NA,TRBJ2-1,CASSGRGSNEQFF,TGTGCCAGCAGTGGCAGGGGATCCAATGAGCAGTTCTTC
TRBV27,NA,14,NA,TRBJ1-1,CASSPVSLNTEAFF,TGTGCCAGCAGCCCAGTATCCTTGAACACTGAAGCTTTCTTT
TRBV7-2,NA,14,few,TRBJ2-2,CASSLTRTTGELFF,TGTGCCAGCAGCTTAACTAGAACGACCGGGGAGCTGTTTTTT
TRBV20-1,NA,12,few,TRBJ2-5,CSANRGQETQYF,TGCAGTGCCAATCGGGGGCAAGAGACCCAGTACTTC
TRBV12-3/TRBV12-4,NA,15,NA,TRBJ2-7,CASSPRGQSSYEQYF,TGTGCCAGCAGTCCCCGTGGACAGAGCTCCTACGAGCAGTACTTC
TRBV29-1,TRBD2,13,NA,TRBJ2-7,CSVGEGLAGEQYF,TGCAGCGTCGGCGAGGGACTAGCGGGAGAGCAGTACTTC